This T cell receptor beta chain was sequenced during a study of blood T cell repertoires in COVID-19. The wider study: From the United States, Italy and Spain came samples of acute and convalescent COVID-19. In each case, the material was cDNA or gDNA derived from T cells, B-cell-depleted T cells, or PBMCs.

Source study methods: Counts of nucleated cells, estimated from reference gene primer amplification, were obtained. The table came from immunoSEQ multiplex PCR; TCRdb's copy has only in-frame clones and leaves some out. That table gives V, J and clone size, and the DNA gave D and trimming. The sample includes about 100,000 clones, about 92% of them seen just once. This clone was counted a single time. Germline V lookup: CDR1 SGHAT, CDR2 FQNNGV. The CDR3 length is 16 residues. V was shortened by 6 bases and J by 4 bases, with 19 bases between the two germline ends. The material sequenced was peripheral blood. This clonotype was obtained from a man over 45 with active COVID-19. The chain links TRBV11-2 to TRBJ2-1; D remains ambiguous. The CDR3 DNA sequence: TGTGCCAGCAGGCCACCTTTTGGCCGGGTTTACAATGAGCAGTTCTTC. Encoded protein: CASRPPFGRVYNEQFF.